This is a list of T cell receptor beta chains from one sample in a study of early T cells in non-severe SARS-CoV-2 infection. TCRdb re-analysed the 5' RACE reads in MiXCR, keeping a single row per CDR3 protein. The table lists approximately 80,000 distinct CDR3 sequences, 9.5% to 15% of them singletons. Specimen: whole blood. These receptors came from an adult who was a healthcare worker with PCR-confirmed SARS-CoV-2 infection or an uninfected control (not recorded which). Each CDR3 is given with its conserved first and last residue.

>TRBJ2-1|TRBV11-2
CASSELAGHEQFF
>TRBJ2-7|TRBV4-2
CASSQDEGRQGRFSYEQYF
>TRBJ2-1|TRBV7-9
CASSLRTSGTSNEQFF
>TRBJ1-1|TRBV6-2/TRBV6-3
CASSYMGQGNTEAFF
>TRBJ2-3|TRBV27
CASSLYRAGDTQYF
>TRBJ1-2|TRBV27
CASSSPLLGVYGYTF
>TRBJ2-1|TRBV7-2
CASSFGGSGYNEQFF
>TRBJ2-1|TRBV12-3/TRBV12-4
CASSLGDPYNEQFF
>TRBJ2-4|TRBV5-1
CASTPGTGGTIQYF
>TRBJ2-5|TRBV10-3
CAIRDHGTEETQYF
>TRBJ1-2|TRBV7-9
CASSPTLMGVGGYTF
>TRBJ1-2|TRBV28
CASSRPIELRGHYGYTF
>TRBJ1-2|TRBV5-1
CASSLGTGWDYGYTF
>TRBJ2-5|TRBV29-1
CSVEDEGLIETQYF
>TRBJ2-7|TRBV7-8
CASSPLLAGDAYEQYF
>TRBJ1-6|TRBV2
CASSEVGTENSPLHF
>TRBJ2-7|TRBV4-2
CASSQFITESYEQYF
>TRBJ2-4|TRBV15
CATSRDFDAGAKNIQYF
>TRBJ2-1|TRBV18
CASSPPNGRDNEQFF
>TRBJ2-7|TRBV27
CASSLSLSGDSYEQYF
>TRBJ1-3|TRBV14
CASSRDSSGNTIYF
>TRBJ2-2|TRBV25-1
CASSVRGGTGELFF
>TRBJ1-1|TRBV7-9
CASSLAPEAFF
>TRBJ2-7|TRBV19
CASRPTESYEQYF
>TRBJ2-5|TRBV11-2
CASSRPGQGQETQYF
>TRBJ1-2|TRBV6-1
CASSEAPRGSGYTF
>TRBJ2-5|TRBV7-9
CASSFGLAGGSETQYF
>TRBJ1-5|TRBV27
CASSPGSPLQPQHF
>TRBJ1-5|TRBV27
CASARGTGGEQPQHF
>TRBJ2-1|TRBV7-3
CASSPSLAGVGYNEQFF
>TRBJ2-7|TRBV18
CASSPNEVAVSYEQYF
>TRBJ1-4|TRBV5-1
CASSSRGGGEKLFF
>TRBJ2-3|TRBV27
CASSLGSGVKDTQYF
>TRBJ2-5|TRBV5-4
CASSTGGGGPTKTQYF
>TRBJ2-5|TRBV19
CASRSGLAGASYQETQYF
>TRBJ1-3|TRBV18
CASSPPTGDRNTIYF
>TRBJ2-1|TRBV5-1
CASSALGLPAGNEQFF
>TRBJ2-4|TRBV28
CASSWRTGRVDIQYF
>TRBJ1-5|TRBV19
CASRPAQKGGNQPQHF
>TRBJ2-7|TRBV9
CASSVGPNYEQYF
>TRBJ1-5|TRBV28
CASSTTWGYSNQPQHF
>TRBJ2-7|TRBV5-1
CASSTSGLRSYEQYF
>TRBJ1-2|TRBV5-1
CASSGGPTDVSYGYTF
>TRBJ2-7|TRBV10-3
CAISDVAGGPDEQYF
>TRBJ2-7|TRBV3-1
CASSPITSGSHEQYF
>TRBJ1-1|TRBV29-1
CSASSRPGETEAFF
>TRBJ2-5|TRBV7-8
CASSSEGVNAKTQYF
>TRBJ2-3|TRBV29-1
CSVAGEIDTQYF
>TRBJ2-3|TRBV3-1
CASSRVAGGDTQYF
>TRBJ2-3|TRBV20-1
CSAGGSGRVGTDTQYF
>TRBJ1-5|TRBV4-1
CASSLDGTGNQPQHF
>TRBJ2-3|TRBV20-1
CSALGRTDTQYF
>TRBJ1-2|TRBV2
CASSEGPLYGYTF
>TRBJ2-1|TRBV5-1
CASTPTGTYNEQFF
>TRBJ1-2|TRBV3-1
CASSLYRDGYTF